The entry that follows covers one T cell receptor beta chain sequence. The clone's antigen remains unknown. Per-base qualities were not stored, and no clone one base away is much larger. This sample is part of a study of T cell responses to AZD1222 COVID-19 vaccine (dated by TCRdb to the early 2020s). At the level of the whole study: A total of 233 trial participants underwent TCR sequencing, of whom roughly 210 had received two doses of AZD1222 and 26 had received two doses of the MenACWY control vaccine. Trial participants were enrolled by age into 18-55, 56-69 and 70-plus year subgroups, with around 140, 26 and 57 TCR-sequenced participants respectively.

The CDR3 regions of human TCRbeta chains were analyzed by immunosequencing. In the authors' own workflow: TCRs in the repertoires were matched against a reference library of SARS-CoV-2-specific TCRs that had been generated with the MIRA antigen-specificity platform. Breadth was defined as the fraction of unique TCRs that were SARS-CoV-2-associated, and depth was defined as the fraction of total T cells that were SARS-CoV-2-associated. Using the MIRA data, each spike-specific TCR was mapped to the spike region that the TCR reacts to and placed in a CD4 or CD8 class. Log10-transformed breadth and depth values were compared by one-way ANOVA with Sidak's multiple comparisons tests. As stored in TCRdb, this immuneACCESS dataset retains in-frame rearrangements with V and J assigned. A fraction of the clones does not appear; measured against another copy, unresolved V genes explain less than half of the discrepancy, and the remainder lacks a known reason. V, J and clone size derive from that table, while D and trimming were established from the DNA sequence. The sample table contains about 100,000 clones; only one count was recorded for approximately 89% of them. In total, the top ten clones hold about 3% of the sample.

There are 17 amino acids in the CDR3, from cysteine to phenylalanine inclusive. Only the CDR3 portion is preserved as DNA: 51 bases, with reading frame beginning at the first base. Here V drops 6 bases and J drops 1 base, and the junction holds 12 bases not matched to any gene. From the germline V gene (reference sequence), CDR1 is LNHDA and CDR2 is SQIVND. The time point label, as the study defines it: baseline before first vaccination. The label giving this sample's treatment or condition can be read as: meningococcal conjugate vaccine given as trial control. Samples from vaccinated people were obtained from the UK trials COV001 and COV002, which included a single-blind randomized controlled phase 2/3 trial of AZD1222 (ChAdOx1 nCoV-19) in healthy adults. For TCRbeta chain sequencing, PBMC samples from trial participants were taken at day 0 and at day 28 after the second dose. Overall results and qualifications from the work: Only five or six AZD1222 recipients were SARS-CoV-2 seropositive at baseline, limiting conclusions about previously exposed vaccinees. Because no samples from the day 14 peak response were available, repertoires could be characterized only after the peak T cell response. After two AZD1222 doses, spike-specific TCR breadth and depth were significantly higher than at day 0 and than in MenACWY recipients. Participants were mostly white British and included more females than males, and it was suggested by the authors that clonal diversity may have been underestimated. Reportedly, close to half of the unique spike-specific TCRs recognized epitopes lying outside the regions that are mutated in the B.1.351 and B.1.1.7 variants. The whole spike protein was spanned by vaccine-associated CD4 TCRs, and dominant responses were seen in regions 160-218 and 743-854. In the small 56-69-year group, the increase in depth fell short of significance, most likely because of low power.

The material was peripheral blood, obtained on day 0 of MenACWY control vaccination. This TCR was recovered from an adult in good health. The chain joins TRBV19 to TRBJ1-5; the central 7 bases match TRBD1. CDR3 reads: CASSNPRGTESNQPQHF. Here is the DNA: TGTGCCAGTAGCAACCCCAGGGGGACGGAGAGCAATCAGCCCCAGCATTTT.